This T cell receptor (beta chain) appears in the sequencing data of a study of T cell repertoires in cytomegalovirus infection. Turning to the study itself: Indications of both CMV infection and matching HLA type were provided by public TCR beta signatures.

Study-level results: In two of eight donors, the top clonotype was HLA-C-restricted CMV-specific. Summed public TCR beta family frequency identified CMV carriers bearing the relevant HLA.

TCRdb fed the reads into MiXCR, producing one record per CDR3 protein. The data show about 530,000 distinct CDR3 sequences, about 25% seen once. CDR1 is SEHNR and CDR2 is FQNEAQ in the germline V gene (reference sequence). V lost 7 bases and J lost 5; bases outside the gene matches: 11. This CDR3 spans 15 amino acids. Comment on this clonotype: Its specificity is not known.

Sequenced sample: PBMCs. The origin of this receptor is a human donor in good health (CMV status not recorded). Some clones in this sample may be carry-over from other donors' samples. J is TRBJ1-5 and V is TRBV7-9; 7 bases match TRBD1. CDR3 in amino acids: CASTLGRGQDQPQHF. The CDR3, as DNA: TGTGCCAGCACCTTGGGGAGGGGGCAGGATCAGCCCCAGCATTTT.